The next 15 T cell receptor beta chains were all read from a single sample in a study of CD8+ T cells in alopecia areata. RNA was isolated and reverse transcribed to cDNA, the sequencing template. Repertoires were generated with immunoSEQ multiplex PCR, while TCRdb's copy carries only in-frame clones and drops some. The sample holds under 300,000 clones, roughly two thirds seen once. Source: CD4+ T cells sorted from blood, taken at week 0. All receptors derive from a human donor with alopecia areata.

The gene calls are TRBV25-1 and TRBJ1-6; D ambiguous. Germline CDR1 and CDR2: MGHDK and SYGVNS. V was trimmed by 5 bases and J by 0 bases, leaving 5 bases between them. The CDR3 loop spans 14 amino acids. The CDR3 loop is CASSIASYNSPLHF. The CDR3 DNA reads as TGTGCCAGCAGTATTGCCTCCTATAATTCACCCCTCCACTTT.

The chain carries TRBV10-3 and TRBJ2-3; D ambiguous. Germline V gives CDR1 ENHRY, CDR2 SYGVKD. Trimming stripped 3 bases from V and 3 bases from J, with 13 bases between. CDR3 length equals 15 residues. CDR3 bases: TGTGCCATCAGTGATGGGTGGCATGGGACAGATACGCAGTATTTT. It encodes CAISDGWHGTDTQYF.

This clone was seen a few times. The J gene is TRBJ2-7, the V gene TRBV6-5; 10 nucleotides match TRBD2. CDR3 size: 14 residues. From germline, CDR1 is MNHEY and CDR2 SVGAGI. Unmatched junction bases numbered 4, after V lost 6 bases and J lost 2 bases. The CDR3 DNA sequence: TGTGCCAGCAGACGAACTAGCGGGGCCTACGAGCAGTACTTC. This sequence encodes CASRRTSGAYEQYF.

The chain is built from TRBV25-1 and TRBJ1-1; no firm D call. V lost 3 bases and J lost 1, with 6 bases in between. This CDR3 is built from 13 residues. Germline CDR1 MGHDK, CDR2 SYGVNS. The CDR3 sequence is CASSELRNTEAFF. The CDR3, as DNA: TGTGCCAGCAGTGAGCTACGGAACACTGAAGCTTTCTTT.

Of note for this clone: Other DNA sequences in the same sample also yield this CDR3. The chain links TRBV18 to TRBJ2-1, with D possibly being TRBD2 (5 bases). The CDR3 length is 12 residues. V was cut by 3 bases and J by 8 bases, with 8 bases left in between. Germline V gene sequence: CDR1 KGHSH, CDR2 LQKENI. CDR3: CASSPFGDEQFF. DNA for the CDR3: TGTGCCAGCTCACCTTTCGGGGATGAGCAGTTCTTC. Full variable domain (remainder filled in from reference TRBV18 and TRBJ2-1): NAGVMQNPRHLVRRRGQEARLRCSPMKGHSHVYWYRQLPEEGLKFMVYLQKENIIDESGMPKERFSAEFPKEGPSILRIQQVVRGDSAAYFCASSPFGDEQFFGPGTRLTVL.

This CDR3 reads CASSQPGLAGETQYF. The CDR3 nucleotides read TGCGCCAGCAGCCAACCCGGACTAGCAGGGGAGACCCAGTACTTC. This chain uses TRBV4-1 with TRBJ2-5, with TRBD2 matching over 8 bases. V dropped 2 bases and J dropped 5; count of bases not matched to a gene: 7. The CDR3 is 15 residues long. The germline V gene has CDR1 MGHRA and CDR2 YSYEKL.

This clone was counted between two and nine times. Mismatch with germline at one junction end may stem from a read error. The chain joins TRBV27 to TRBJ2-5; a possible D gene is TRBD2 (5 bases). CDR1 is MNHEY, CDR2 SMNVEV, per germline (reference sequence). The CDR3 length is 14 residues. The CDR3 is CATSQSVRAETQYF. CDR3 bases: TGTGCCACCAGTCAATCCGTGAGGGCAGAGACCCAGTACTTC.

The chain employs TRBV4-1 and TRBJ1-5, with TRBD1 identical over 10 bases. There are 15 residues in the CDR3. Germline assignment: CDR1 MGHRA and CDR2 YSYEKL. The junction had 2 bases not matched to a gene; V was cut back by 1 base and J by 5 bases. Written as DNA, the CDR3 is TGCGCCAGCAGCCAAGCCGGGACAGGGGATCAGCCCCAGCATTTT. The encoded protein is CASSQAGTGDQPQHF.

The V gene is TRBV6-6, the J gene TRBJ2-2; 12 bases agree with TRBD2. CDR3 length: 16 amino acids. Germline V gene sequence: CDR1 MNHNY, CDR2 SVGAGI (reference sequence). Trimming removed 7 bases from V and 5 bases from J; junction bases left unmatched: 8. The CDR3 DNA is TGTGCCAGCACCCTAGCGGGGGGGGCGTTTACCGGGGAGCTGTTTTTT. As protein: CASTLAGGAFTGELFF.

This sequence joins TRBV5-1 and TRBJ2-1; 7 bases match TRBD1. The J segment lost 8 bases and the V segment lost 5 bases, leaving 13 bases of the junction unmatched. The CDR3 covers 15 residues. Germline assignment: CDR1 SGHRS and CDR2 YFSETQ. The DNA for the CDR3 is TGCGCCAGCAGTTTCTCCGGGACAGAAGACGATGAGCAGTTCTTC. Translation gives CASSFSGTEDDEQFF.

This clone appeared a few times. This chain joins TRBV6-6 and TRBJ2-4, with D maybe TRBD2 (5 bases). The CDR3 sequence is 13 residues long. Trimming stripped 6 bases from V and 7 bases from J, with 13 bases between. CDR1 and CDR2 from the germline V gene are MNHNY and SVGAGI (reference sequence). DNA of the CDR3: TGTGCCAGCAGCCAAACACTAGGGAACATTCAGTACTTC. Amino acids: CASSQTLGNIQYF.

This clone came up a few times. V usage is TRBV30 and J usage is TRBJ1-5; D gene ambiguous. The V end was cut by 3 bases, the J end by 4 bases, with 16 bases between. Germline V lookup: CDR1 GTSNPN, CDR2 SVGIG (reference sequence). The length of the CDR3 is 15 residues. The CDR3 reads CAWSERVGLNQPQHF. In DNA, the CDR3 is TGTGCCTGGAGCGAAAGGGTAGGGCTGAATCAGCCCCAGCATTTT.

This clone came up once. The chain combines TRBV25-1 with TRBJ1-5; the D gene is possibly TRBD1 (5 bases). The CDR3 length is 14 residues. Trimming cost V 5 bases and J 5 bases, with 13 bases left between them. CDR1 is MGHDK and CDR2 is SYGVNS in the germline V gene. The CDR3 bases are TGTGCCAGCAGTCCTGGGGGGAGTTATCAGCCCCAGCATTTT. This gives the protein CASSPGGSYQPQHF.

The gene calls are TRBV5-1 and TRBJ2-5; D possibly corresponds to TRBD2 (5 bases). The CDR3 runs 14 residues. The germline V gene encodes CDR1 SGHRS and CDR2 YFSETQ. V gave up 4 bases and J gave up 4 bases, with 14 bases separating them. CDR3 residues: CASSLEGLPETQYF. Written as DNA, the CDR3 is TGCGCCAGCAGCCTAGAGGGCCTCCCAGAGACCCAGTACTTC. Full variable domain (outside the CDR3, taken from reference TRBV5-1 and TRBJ2-5): KAGVTQTPRYLIKTRGQQVTLSCSPISGHRSVSWYQQTPGQGLQFLFEYFSETQRNKGNFPGRFSGRQFSNSRSEMNVSTLELGDSALYLCASSLEGLPETQYFGPGTRLLVL.

To note about this clone: This CDR3 is also generated by other DNA sequences in the sample. The V and J genes are TRBV6-5 and TRBJ2-5; 8 bases match TRBD1. V shed 5 bases and J 2 bases; nucleotides not matched to a gene: 4. CDR3 size: 14 residues. The V gene's germline CDR1 is MNHEY and CDR2 SVGAGI. The CDR3 sequence: CASSEQGGQETQYF. The DNA of the CDR3 is TGTGCCAGCAGTGAACAGGGGGGTCAAGAGACCCAGTACTTC.